This T cell receptor beta chain was profiled in a study of cytomegalovirus exposure and HLA in healthy donors. This PCR relied on a set of 60 Vbeta primers and 13 Jbeta primers. Sequencing used immunoSEQ multiplex PCR; TCRdb keeps in-frame clones, though not all of them. The table includes some 200,000 clones, approximately 79% detected once. J gave up 1 base and V 5 bases, and 12 bases lay outside the gene matches. CDR3 size: 18 residues. CDR1 and CDR2 (germline): SGHAT, FQDESV (reference sequence). Sequences were obtained from PBMCs. The sequence came from a man in his forties or fifties in good health and CMV-seropositive. The V and J genes are TRBV11-1 and TRBJ2-5; 11 nucleotides align to TRBD2. CDR3 nucleotides: TGTGCCAGCAGCCAGCTGCCTAGCGGGGGGTTAGCCCAAGAGACCCAGTACTTC. Translating it yields CASSQLPSGGLAQETQYF.